The present entry profiles one TCR beta chain with its context. These data belong to a study of CD8+ T cells in alopecia areata. This CDR3 contains 14 residues. V gave up 7 bases and J gave up 1 base, with 16 bases separating them. CDR1 and CDR2 from the germline V gene are SQVTM and ANQGSEA. Sequencing templates came from extracted RNA that was reverse transcribed into cDNA. Here immunoSEQ multiplex PCR was the method, and the copy in TCRdb shows in-frame clones only, minus some. In the table there are about 150,000 clones, approximately 56% of which are singletons. Material: CD8+ T cells sorted from blood. The chain links TRBV29-1 to TRBJ1-1; possible D gene TRBD1, 6 bases. The TCR comes from a human donor in good health. This CDR3 reads CSARGGGGNTEAFF. Here the CDR3 DNA reads TGCAGCGCCCGAGGGGGGGGCGGGAACACTGAAGCTTTCTTT.